This T cell receptor (beta chain) was captured in a study of T cells in Graves' hyperthyroidism and ophthalmopathy (dated by TCRdb to between 2019 and 2020). With regard to the full study: Peripheral blood was sampled at the time of initial diagnosis, prior to any treatment. TCR V-J signatures able to tell the groups apart were searched for in a discovery cohort of about a hundred patients, of whom around 43 had Graves' ophthalmopathy and about 60 had stable Graves' hyperthyroidism. An independent validation cohort of under 20 hyperthyroidism patients and approximately 16 patients who later progressed to ophthalmopathy tested prospective prediction of ophthalmopathy. For training and testing, the roughly 97 patients in the discovery cohort were randomly divided in a 7:3 ratio. In addition, the study compared T-cell repertoires in thyroid tissue and in blood from several Graves' hyperthyroidism patients. After blood sampling, hyperthyroidism patients were treated with methimazole at a starting dose of 30 mg daily, and ophthalmopathy patients were treated with high-dose intravenous methylprednisolone. The paper describes TCR Vbeta CDR3 sequencing of 140 or so peripheral blood samples, made up of under 50 ophthalmopathy patients, around 73 hyperthyroidism patients and 17 progressor patients.

The full study reports these points: A 13 V-J signature model separated ophthalmopathy from stable hyperthyroidism, with 87.88% sensitivity and 81% to 83% specificity in cross-validation and 80%/75% in testing. Sample size was not statistically predetermined, and blinding of investigators to group allocation was not performed. Blood samples also contained most of the expanded thyroid clonotypes (frequency above 0.001), which suggests that blood repertoires may reflect thyroid immune responses. During validation, the model predicted progression to ophthalmopathy a median of about 6.3 months ahead of onset, with approximately 70% sensitivity and roughly 72% specificity.

Regarding this clonotype: The antigen it recognizes is unknown. One base away there is no much larger clone; base qualities are not given.

The TCR beta CDR3 regions were amplified from RNA transcripts. For the first round of RT-PCR on the TCR CDR3, the HTBI primer set was used together with the Qiagen OneStep RT-PCR kit. The libraries were constructed in a second round of multiplex PCR and then size-selected and purified. Sequencing of the libraries was done on an Illumina HiSeq2000 using paired-end 100 bp reads. On the study's bioinformatics: SOAPnuke was used to process the raw data, throwing out any read that contained adapters or uncalled bases, had a mean Phred below 15, or lacked an exact constant-primer or identifier match. COPE v1.2.5 was used to merge the high-quality paired reads, and each unique nucleotide sequence was defined as a clonotype. MiTCR v1.1 was used to align the clonotypes against IMGT TRBV, TRBD and TRBJ reference segments. The analysis included only V-J combinations with a frequency above 0.0001, which together covered roughly 99% of the repertoires. The TCS score was defined as the ratio of F50 (clonal expansion) to E x V (chaos), calculated using BLOSUM62-based TCRdist between CDR3 peptides within each V-J. Welch's t-statistics and random forest reduced roughly 540 V-J features to around 14, which were used in a naive Bayes classifier (R e1071). Starting from the raw public reads, TCRdb applied fastp trimming at Q25, assembled clones with MiXCR and retained in-frame beta chains. Merged by CDR3 protein, the rows form single entries marked with the most common genes and DNA. These V and J calls rely on TCRdb rather than the paper's analysis. A total of some 690,000 distinct CDR3 sequences appear in this sample, approximately 15% of them only once. The ten largest clonotypes hold 15% to 18% of the sample.

CDR1 and CDR2, looked up from the germline V gene, are SGHRS and YFSETQ. V is cut by 3 bases and J by 4 bases, and the space between the germline ends is 15 bases. The CDR3 spans 15 residues, from the cysteine through the phenylalanine. Of the read, only the CDR3 DNA is kept; its 45 bases are in frame from base 1. Stable Graves' hyperthyroidism was defined as no progression to ophthalmopathy during 18 months of follow-up. Hyperthyroidism patients were newly diagnosed, had a disease duration of under 2 months, and were aged 18 to 65 years. Any patient with an uncontrolled infection, another autoimmune disease, pregnancy or lactation was excluded. Diagnoses relied on clinical symptoms, serum thyroxine and TRAb, thyroid ultrasound and orbital computed tomography. Ficoll-Paque density gradient centrifugation was used to isolate PBMCs from under 11 ml of fresh peripheral blood. Trizol reagent was used to extract total RNA, and RNA quality was then checked on an Agilent 2100 Bioanalyzer.

The source of this sequence is a man in his forties or fifties with Graves' hyperthyroidism. Material: blood. The sequence is built from TRBV5-1 and TRBJ2-3; the D gene is perhaps TRBD1 or TRBD2, as each covers 5 bases. The CDR3 region: CASSYNDGGPDTQYF. The DNA is TGCGCCAGCAGCTATAACGATGGGGGTCCAGATACGCAGTATTTT.